These T cell receptor beta chains were read from a single sample in a study of blood T cell repertoires in COVID-19. Here immunoSEQ multiplex PCR was the method, and the copy in TCRdb shows in-frame clones only, minus some. The sample lists 200,000 to 250,000 clones; 88% were seen once. Sequenced material: peripheral blood. These receptors all come from a woman aged 55-70 years with acute or convalescent COVID-19. Each CDR3 is given with its conserved first and last residue. The D gene is left open where the match is weak. Not every row has a clone size; where given, it reads once, few, many or a size class.

size: .
V: TRBV7-6
D: TRBD2
J: TRBJ2-2
DNA: TGTGCCAGCAGCGTCTGGTTGGGAACGGCAGCGGGGGGGCCCGGCACCGGGGAGCTGTTTTTT
CDR3: CASSVWLGTAAGGPGTGELFF

size: .
V: TRBV28
D: TRBD1
J: TRBJ1-4
DNA: TGTGCCAGCAGACCCATGGGACAGAGTGATGAAAAACTGTTTTTT
CDR3: CASRPMGQSDEKLFF

size: .
V: TRBV7-2
D: TRBD2
J: TRBJ2-5
DNA: TGTGCCAGCAGCTTAGGGTCATTAGCGGGAGCCCAAGAGACCCAGTACTTC
CDR3: CASSLGSLAGAQETQYF

size: once
V: TRBV19
D: TRBD1
J: TRBJ2-7
DNA: TGTGCCAGTAGTTTCAGAAAACAGGGGACGTCCTACGAGCAGTACTTC
CDR3: CASSFRKQGTSYEQYF

size: .
V: TRBV6-6
D: .
J: TRBJ1-5
DNA: TGTGCCAGCAGTCCCATAGATCAGCCCCAGCATTTT
CDR3: CASSPIDQPQHF

size: once
V: TRBV30
D: .
J: TRBJ1-1
DNA: TGTGCCTGGAGTGTCCAGGCGAACACTGAAGCTTTCTTT
CDR3: CAWSVQANTEAFF

size: .
V: TRBV5-6
D: TRBD1
J: TRBJ1-5
DNA: TGTGCCAGCAGCCGAGCGGGACAGGGGGTTAGCAATCAGCCCCAGCATTTT
CDR3: CASSRAGQGVSNQPQHF

size: .
V: TRBV18
D: TRBD2
J: TRBJ2-1
DNA: TGTGCCAGCTCACCACCGGGGCTAGCGGGAGGAGGGAGCTCCTACAATGAGCAGTTCTTC
CDR3: CASSPPGLAGGGSSYNEQFF

size: .
V: TRBV6-5
D: TRBD1
J: TRBJ1-2
DNA: TGTGCCACCTCCCGGGACAGCTCTAACTATGGCTACACCTTC
CDR3: CATSRDSSNYGYTF

size: .
V: TRBV7-9
D: .
J: TRBJ2-7
DNA: TGTGCCAGCAGCCGAGTCGGACAGTCCTACGAGCAGTACTTC
CDR3: CASSRVGQSYEQYF

size: .
V: TRBV4-3
D: TRBD2
J: TRBJ2-1
DNA: TGCGCCAGCAGTAAGACCCGGGAGGGCCGTCTGGGTGAGCAGTTCTTC
CDR3: CASSKTREGRLGEQFF

size: .
V: TRBV9
D: .
J: TRBJ1-3
DNA: TGTGCCAGCAGCCCCCCGGGAGGAAACACCATATATTTT
CDR3: CASSPPGGNTIYF

size: .
V: TRBV7-9
D: .
J: TRBJ1-3
DNA: TGTGCCAGCAGCTTAGTAGCCTCCAACACCATATATTTT
CDR3: CASSLVASNTIYF

size: .
V: TRBV9
D: TRBD2
J: TRBJ2-1
DNA: TGTGCCAGCAGCGAACGACTAGCCTCCTACAATGAGCAGTTCTTC
CDR3: CASSERLASYNEQFF

size: .
V: TRBV6-5
D: TRBD1
J: TRBJ1-3
DNA: TGTGCCAGCAGAAGACAGGGGGCGCTTGGAAACACCATATATTTT
CDR3: CASRRQGALGNTIYF

size: .
V: TRBV30
D: .
J: TRBJ2-5
DNA: TGTGCCTGGAGTGGAGGGAGAGAGACCCAGTACTTC
CDR3: CAWSGGRETQYF

size: .
V: TRBV6-4
D: TRBD2
J: TRBJ2-7
DNA: TGTGCCAGCAGTGACTTGACTAGCGGGGGTACCTCCTACGAGCAGTACTTC
CDR3: CASSDLTSGGTSYEQYF

size: few
V: TRBV7-2
D: .
J: TRBJ2-6
DNA: TGTGCCAGCAGCTTAAGGAGCCCTGGGGCCAACGTCCTGACTTTC
CDR3: CASSLRSPGANVLTF

size: once
V: TRBV6-5
D: TRBD1
J: TRBJ1-1
DNA: TGTGCCAGCAGTTATCGGACAGGCTATTCCTACACTGAAGCTTTCTTT
CDR3: CASSYRTGYSYTEAFF

size: .
V: TRBV6-5
D: TRBD1
J: TRBJ1-3
DNA: TGTGCCAGCAGTTACCGGGGGACAGGGGACACCATATATTTT
CDR3: CASSYRGTGDTIYF

size: .
V: TRBV3-1/TRBV3-2
D: TRBD1
J: TRBJ1-2
DNA: TGTGCCAGCAGCCAAGATTCCGCCGGTCGGACAGGGGATGGCTACACCTTC
CDR3: CASSQDSAGRTGDGYTF

size: .
V: TRBV5-6
D: TRBD2
J: TRBJ2-1
DNA: TGTGCCAGCAGTCCTAATCTAGCGGGAAACGAGGTTGAGCAGTTCTTC
CDR3: CASSPNLAGNEVEQFF

size: once
V: TRBV19
D: .
J: TRBJ1-2
DNA: TGTGCCAGTAGTTTCCGGGACATGAACAGTGGCTACACCTTC
CDR3: CASSFRDMNSGYTF

size: .
V: TRBV7-9
D: TRBD2
J: TRBJ2-1
DNA: TGTGCCAGCAGCCCAAGGGCTAGCGGGAGGGGTAGCTCCTACAATGAGCAGTTCTTC
CDR3: CASSPRASGRGSSYNEQFF

size: .
V: TRBV10-1
D: .
J: TRBJ2-1
DNA: TGCGCCAGCAGTGAGTTCCAGGGTGGGAATGAGCAGTTCTTC
CDR3: CASSEFQGGNEQFF

size: .
V: TRBV7-2
D: .
J: TRBJ1-1
DNA: TGTGCCAGCAGCCCAAGATCCAGGGAGGGGGGGAACGCTTTCTTT
CDR3: CASSPRSREGGNAFF

size: .
V: TRBV6-5
D: TRBD2
J: TRBJ2-7
DNA: TGTGCCAGCAGTTACTCGGCTCCTAGCGGGTTCGACGAGCAGTACTTC
CDR3: CASSYSAPSGFDEQYF

size: .
V: TRBV19
D: TRBD1
J: TRBJ1-4
DNA: TGTGCCAGTAGTGCGACAGGGGAAGGCGAAAAACTGTTTTTT
CDR3: CASSATGEGEKLFF

size: .
V: TRBV19
D: .
J: TRBJ1-3
DNA: TGTGCCAGTAGTAGGGGACACTACTCTGGAAACACCATATATTTT
CDR3: CASSRGHYSGNTIYF

size: .
V: TRBV5-1
D: .
J: TRBJ1-3
DNA: TGCGCCAGCAGCTTGGAAGCGGAGCTCTCTGGAAACACCATATATTTT
CDR3: CASSLEAELSGNTIYF

size: .
V: TRBV5-4
D: .
J: TRBJ1-2
DNA: TGTGCCAGCCATTATCCCCAGGGATCGAAATATGGCTACACCTTC
CDR3: CASHYPQGSKYGYTF

size: .
V: TRBV10-1
D: .
J: TRBJ1-1
DNA: TGCGCCAGCAGTGAGTACGCTTCGGTCACAAGGAGCACTGAAGCTTTCTTT
CDR3: CASSEYASVTRSTEAFF

size: .
V: TRBV28
D: .
J: TRBJ2-3
DNA: TGTGCCAGCAGTCTCCCCGCGGCTAGCACAGATACGCAGTATTTT
CDR3: CASSLPAASTDTQYF

size: once
V: TRBV19
D: TRBD2
J: TRBJ2-4
DNA: TGTGCCAGTAAGGTAGCGGGGGACTCCAAAAACATTCAGTACTTC
CDR3: CASKVAGDSKNIQYF

size: .
V: TRBV5-6
D: .
J: TRBJ1-3
DNA: TGTGCCAGCAGCCCAGGCTTACTCTCTGGAAACACCATATATTTT
CDR3: CASSPGLLSGNTIYF

size: many
V: TRBV7-3
D: TRBD2
J: TRBJ2-5
DNA: TGTGCCAGCAGCCCAGGGACTAGCGGGGGGATAATCCAAGAGACCCAGTACTTC
CDR3: CASSPGTSGGIIQETQYF

size: once
V: TRBV27
D: .
J: TRBJ1-5
DNA: TGTGCCAGCAGTTTAAGAGTCGGGAATCAGCCCCAGCATTTT
CDR3: CASSLRVGNQPQHF

size: .
V: TRBV11-2
D: TRBD1
J: TRBJ1-1
DNA: TGTGCCACCGGACAGGGCGCCGCTGAAGCTTTCTTT
CDR3: CATGQGAAEAFF

size: .
V: TRBV7-2
D: TRBD1
J: TRBJ1-3
DNA: TGTGCCAGCAGCCGTACCGGGACAGGGGGATCTGGAAACACCATATATTTT
CDR3: CASSRTGTGGSGNTIYF

size: .
V: TRBV3-1/TRBV3-2
D: TRBD1
J: TRBJ1-2
DNA: TGTGCCAGCAGCAGACAGGGGAGCTACACCTTC
CDR3: CASSRQGSYTF

size: .
V: TRBV3-1/TRBV3-2
D: TRBD2
J: TRBJ2-1
DNA: TGTGCCAGCAGCCTCCGCGGCGGGGGAGGGGTAGATGAGCAGTTCTTC
CDR3: CASSLRGGGGVDEQFF